The following is a T cell receptor (beta chain) sequence with its context. Its target is not known. Profiled with immunoSEQ multiplex PCR; TCRdb holds only in-frame clones, not every one. The sample comprises hundreds of thousands of clones, about nine tenths of which are singletons, and 0.83% rests with the top ten. This specimen belongs to a study of cytomegalovirus exposure and HLA in healthy donors. General study points: Listed as cytomegalovirus-associated were approximately 160 TCR beta chains. In vitro data verified a few CMV-associated chains as specific for CMV antigens.

The V and J ends lost 6 bases and 4 bases, in that order; junction bases with no gene match: 4. The germline V gene encodes CDR1 MNHNY and CDR2 SVGAGI (reference sequence). This CDR3 is built from 16 residues. Sequenced sample: PBMCs. The clonotype comes from a woman aged 18-29 years in good health and CMV-seronegative. This chain joins TRBV6-6 and TRBJ2-2, with TRBD2 matching over 14 bases. The CDR3 DNA reads as TGTGCCAGCAGCCAGACTAGCGGGGGGGCCACCGGGGAGCTGTTTTTT. Amino acids: CASSQTSGGATGELFF.